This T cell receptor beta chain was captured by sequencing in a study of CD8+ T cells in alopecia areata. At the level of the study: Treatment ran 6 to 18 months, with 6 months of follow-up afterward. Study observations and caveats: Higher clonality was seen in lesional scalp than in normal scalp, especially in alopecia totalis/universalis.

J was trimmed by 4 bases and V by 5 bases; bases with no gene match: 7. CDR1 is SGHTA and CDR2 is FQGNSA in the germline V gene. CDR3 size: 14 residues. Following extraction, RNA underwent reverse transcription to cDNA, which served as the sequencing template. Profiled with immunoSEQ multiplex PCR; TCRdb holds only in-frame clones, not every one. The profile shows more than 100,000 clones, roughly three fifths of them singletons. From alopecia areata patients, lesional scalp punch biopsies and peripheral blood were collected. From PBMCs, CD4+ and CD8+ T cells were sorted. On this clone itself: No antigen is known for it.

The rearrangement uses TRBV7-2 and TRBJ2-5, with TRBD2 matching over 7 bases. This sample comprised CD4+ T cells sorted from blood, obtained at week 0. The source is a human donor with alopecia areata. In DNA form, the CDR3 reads TGTGCCAGCAGCCGCGGACTAGACCCAGAGACCCAGTACTTC. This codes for CASSRGLDPETQYF. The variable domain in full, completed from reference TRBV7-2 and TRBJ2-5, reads GAGVSQSPSNKVTEKGKDVELRCDPISGHTALYWYRQSLGQGLEFLIYFQGNSAPDKSGLPSDRFSAERTGGSVSTLTIQRTQQEDSAVYLCASSRGLDPETQYFGPGTRLLVL.